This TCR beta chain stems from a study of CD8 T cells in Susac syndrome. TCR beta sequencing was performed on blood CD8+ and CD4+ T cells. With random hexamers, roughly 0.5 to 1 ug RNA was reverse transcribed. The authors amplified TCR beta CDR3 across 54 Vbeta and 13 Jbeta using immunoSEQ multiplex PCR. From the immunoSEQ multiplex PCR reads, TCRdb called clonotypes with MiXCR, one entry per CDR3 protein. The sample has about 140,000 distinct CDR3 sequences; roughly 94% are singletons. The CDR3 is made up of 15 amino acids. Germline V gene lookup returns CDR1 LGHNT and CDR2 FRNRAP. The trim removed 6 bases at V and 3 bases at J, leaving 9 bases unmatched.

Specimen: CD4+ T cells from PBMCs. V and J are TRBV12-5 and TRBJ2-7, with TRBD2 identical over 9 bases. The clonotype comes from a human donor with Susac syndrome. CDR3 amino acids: CASGADVSGSYEQYF. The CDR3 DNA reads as TGTGCTAGTGGGGCAGACGTTAGCGGGAGCTACGAGCAGTACTTC.